This entry features one T cell receptor beta chain sequence. Only in-frame clones appear in the TCRdb table, and some are missing; sequencing was by immunoSEQ multiplex PCR. The repertoire holds over 90,000 clones, with approximately 94% as singletons. Germline V lookup: CDR1 KGHSH, CDR2 LQKENI. The V end lost 0 bases, the J end lost 4 bases, and 13 bases lay between the germline ends. The CDR3 sequence is 15 residues long. This sample was taken from a study of T cell changes during pregnancy in multiple sclerosis. Sequenced here: peripheral blood, sampled after pregnancy. The chain has TRBV18 and TRBJ2-7, with D perhaps TRBD2 (7 bases). This sequence was found in a female donor with multiple sclerosis, enrolled in a pregnancy study. The CDR3 spells CASSPPGRGLYEQYF. The CDR3 DNA follows: TGTGCCAGCTCACCACCGGGCAGGGGACTATACGAGCAGTACTTC.